This passage covers 32 T cell receptor beta chains from one sample sequenced in a study of blood T cell repertoires in COVID-19. Method: immunoSEQ multiplex PCR; TCRdb's copy keeps in-frame clones and lacks some. The sample shows approximately 170,000 clones, about 80% of them seen only once. Specimen: peripheral blood. The receptor set was obtained from a human donor with acute or convalescent COVID-19. The donor label of this sample is uncertain.

The chain carries TRBV11-2 and TRBJ1-6; D possibly corresponds to TRBD1 (5 bases). Looked up from germline, CDR1 is SGHAT and CDR2 is FQNNGV. The CDR3 is made up of 15 amino acids. Trimming pared 3 bases from V and 7 bases from J, leaving 13 bases between. The CDR3: CASSLAQGRNSPLHF. CDR3 DNA sequence: TGTGCCAGCAGCTTGGCGCAGGGTCGGAATTCACCCCTCCACTTT.

J is TRBJ1-2 and V is TRBV20-1; TRBD1 aligns across 7 bases. The CDR3 sequence is 14 residues long. The germline CDR1 and CDR2 sequences are DFQATT and SNEGSKA (reference sequence). V dropped 3 bases and J dropped 0; count of bases not matched to a gene: 4. CDR3 nucleotides: TGCAGTGCTAGTGGGACAGTTACTAACTATGGCTACACCTTC. The encoded protein is CSASGTVTNYGYTF.

The chain has TRBV6-5 and TRBJ1-4; 8 positions agree with TRBD1. This CDR3 spans 16 amino acids. V lost 0 bases, J lost 2 bases, and 2 bases stayed unmatched. CDR1 is MNHEY and CDR2 is SVGAGI in the germline V gene. The CDR3 loop reads CASSYSSGGTNEKLFF. The DNA of the CDR3 is TGTGCCAGCAGTTACTCCTCAGGGGGCACTAATGAAAAACTGTTTTTT.

The chain has TRBV5-1 and TRBJ2-4; 11 bases align to TRBD2. The CDR3 is 15 amino acids. Losses at the gene ends were 2 bases for V and 5 bases for J; bases not matched to a gene: 3. In germline, CDR1 is SGHRS, CDR2 YFSETQ. The CDR3 DNA follows: TGCGCCAGCAGCTTCTTAGCGGGAGGGGAAAACATTCAGTACTTC. Translation gives CASSFLAGGENIQYF.

The CDR3 region is CASSRTGANTEAFF. The CDR3 DNA sequence: TGTGCCAGCTCTAGGACAGGGGCGAACACTGAAGCTTTCTTT. The chain links TRBV21-1 to TRBJ1-1; TRBD1 is the table's D call, not checked against the DNA. TRBV21-1 is a pseudogene locus. This CDR3 spans 14 amino acids.

The rearrangement links TRBV5-4 to TRBJ1-2, with D possibly being TRBD1 (6 bases). In germline, CDR1 is SGHNT, CDR2 YYREEE (reference sequence). The V end lost 1 base, the J end lost 0 bases, and 13 bases lay between the germline ends. The CDR3 consists of 16 residues. The CDR3 loop reads CASSLRGQLSNYGYTF. The CDR3 DNA sequence: TGTGCCAGCAGCTTGCGAGGACAGCTTTCTAACTATGGCTACACCTTC.

The J gene is TRBJ2-7, the V gene TRBV29-1; TRBD1 agrees at 8 bases. Germline V gene data show CDR1 as SQVTM and CDR2 as ANQGSEA. Trimming took 2 bases from V and 5 from J; bases not matched to a gene: 11. The CDR3 covers 15 residues. DNA of the CDR3: TGCAGCGTTGAACAATCCGGACAGGGAAGGGACGAGCAGTACTTC. Its protein product is CSVEQSGQGRDEQYF.

The rearrangement links TRBV5-8 to TRBJ1-2, with a possible D match to TRBD1 (5 bases). The CDR3 extends over 14 amino acids. Deletions cut 4 bases from V and 1 base from J, with 11 bases between. From germline, CDR1 is SGHTS and CDR2 YDEGEE. CDR3 coding DNA: TGTGCCAGCAGCACGAGGACAATTAACTATGGCTACACCTTC. This encodes CASSTRTINYGYTF.

The chain carries TRBV18 and TRBJ1-2, with TRBD1 identical over 9 bases. This CDR3 has 13 amino acids. Germline lookup yields CDR1 KGHSH and CDR2 LQKENI. V lost 5 bases to trimming and J lost 6 bases; unmatched junction nucleotides: 4. This CDR3 is CASSTGTGNGYTF. In DNA form, the CDR3 reads TGTGCCAGCTCAACTGGGACAGGGAATGGCTACACCTTC. Drawing the rest from reference TRBV18 and TRBJ1-2, the complete variable domain is NAGVMQNPRHLVRRRGQEARLRCSPMKGHSHVYWYRQLPEEGLKFMVYLQKENIIDESGMPKERFSAEFPKEGPSILRIQQVVRGDSAAYFCASSTGTGNGYTFGSGTRLTVV.

The CDR3 nucleotides are TGTGCCAGCAGCTATGACGCGGGACTATCCTACAATGAGCAGTTCTTC. Residues: CASSYDAGLSYNEQFF. V gene TRBV5-4 combines with J gene TRBJ2-1; 7 bases are a match to TRBD2. After removal of 3 bases from V and 1 base from J, the junction contained 7 bases not matched to a gene. This CDR3 region has 16 residues. Germline loops: CDR1 SGHNT, CDR2 YYREEE (reference sequence).

This chain connects TRBV11-2 to TRBJ2-7; 9 positions agree with TRBD1. The CDR3 loop spans 14 amino acids. Germline V gene sequence: CDR1 SGHAT, CDR2 FQNNGV. Germline trimming cut 5 bases from V and 1 base from J; bases unmatched to any gene: 3. The CDR3, as DNA: TGTGCCAGCAGCCCCGGGACAGGGTCCTACGAGCAGTACTTC. Translating it yields CASSPGTGSYEQYF.

V usage is TRBV9 and J usage is TRBJ2-3; 11 bases line up with TRBD2. This CDR3 has 14 amino acids. Unmatched junction bases numbered 4, after V lost 10 bases and J lost 0 bases. From germline, CDR1 is SGDLS and CDR2 YYNGEE. CDR3: CADPSGGSTDTQYF. DNA of the CDR3: TGTGCCGACCCTAGCGGGGGGAGCACAGATACGCAGTATTTT. Combining the CDR3 with reference TRBV9 and TRBJ2-3 gives the whole variable domain DSGVTQTPKHLITATGQRVTLRCSPRSGDLSVYWYQQSLDQGLQFLIQYYNGEERAKGNILERFSAQQFPDLHSELNLSSLELGDSALYFCADPSGGSTDTQYFGPGTRLTVL.

The chain employs TRBV30 and TRBJ2-5; D might be TRBD2 (6 bases). Germline V lookup: CDR1 GTSNPN, CDR2 SVGIG (reference sequence). The CDR3 length is 16 residues. V was pared by 0 bases and J by 5 bases, with 19 bases between. The CDR3 DNA reads TGTGCCTGGAGTGTACATCGGAGTAGCGGTGGGGAGACCCAGTACTTC. It specifies CAWSVHRSSGGETQYF.

The V gene is TRBV5-1, the J gene TRBJ1-6; a possible D gene is TRBD1 (5 bases). V shed 4 bases and J shed 7 bases, with 21 bases lying between them. Germline V gene lookup returns CDR1 SGHRS and CDR2 YFSETQ. This CDR3 region has 17 residues. Here the CDR3 reads CASSPSPGGGANSPLHF. CDR3 bases: TGCGCCAGCAGCCCCTCGCCGGGGGGGGGAGCGAATTCACCCCTCCACTTT.

V is TRBV4-1 and J is TRBJ2-1, with 11 positions matching TRBD2. With V trimmed by 6 bases and J by 5 bases, 3 bases remained unmatched. Germline values: CDR1 MGHRA, CDR2 YSYEKL. The CDR3 is made up of 14 amino acids. CDR3 sequence reads: CASRTSGSNNEQFF. DNA for the CDR3: TGCGCCAGCAGAACTAGCGGGAGTAACAATGAGCAGTTCTTC.

V gene TRBV5-1 combines with J gene TRBJ2-2, with D unclear. The CDR3 sequence is 16 residues long. From germline, CDR1 is SGHRS and CDR2 YFSETQ. V lost 4 bases to trimming and J lost 1 base, with 14 bases between them. CDR3 amino acids: CASSPPGFMNTGELFF. CDR3 nucleotides: TGCGCCAGCAGCCCTCCGGGTTTTATGAACACCGGGGAGCTGTTTTTT. The complete variable domain, with remaining parts taken from reference TRBV5-1 and TRBJ2-2, reads KAGVTQTPRYLIKTRGQQVTLSCSPISGHRSVSWYQQTPGQGLQFLFEYFSETQRNKGNFPGRFSGRQFSNSRSEMNVSTLELGDSALYLCASSPPGFMNTGELFFGEGSRLTVL.

The rearrangement joins TRBV5-1 to TRBJ2-5, with 7 bases that match TRBD1. The CDR3 length is 15 residues. CDR1 SGHRS and CDR2 YFSETQ come from the germline V gene. With V trimmed by 7 bases and J by 2 bases, 11 bases remained unmatched. CDR3 loop: CASGREDRQQETQYF. The CDR3 DNA sequence: TGCGCCAGCGGTCGTGAGGACAGGCAACAAGAGACCCAGTACTTC.

The chain is built from TRBV6-5 and TRBJ1-3, with TRBD1 matching over 8 bases. With V trimmed by 2 bases and J by 3 bases, 6 bases remained unmatched. The CDR3 length is 16 residues. Germline-derived CDR1 and CDR2 are MNHEY and SVGAGI. The CDR3 DNA reads TGTGCCAGCAGTTACGTCGCGGACAGGGTTGGAAACACCATATATTTT. It is translated as CASSYVADRVGNTIYF.

The chain combines TRBV29-1 with TRBJ2-3; 7 nucleotides align to TRBD1. This CDR3 has 14 amino acids. The germline CDR1 and CDR2 sequences are SQVTM and ANQGSEA. After removal of 5 bases from V and 3 bases from J, the junction contained 8 bases not matched to a gene. In nucleotides, the CDR3 is TGCAGCGTTTCTGCCGGGACAGCGACAGATACGCAGTATTTT. Residues: CSVSAGTATDTQYF.

This clone was observed a single time. The rearrangement joins TRBV5-1 to TRBJ2-5, with no clear D. Germline lookup yields CDR1 SGHRS and CDR2 YFSETQ. V dropped 0 bases and J dropped 1 base, with 7 bases sitting between them. This CDR3 comprises 14 residues. CDR3 sequence (DNA): TGCGCCAGCAGCTTGGGTTCCGTCCAAGAGACCCAGTACTTC. Translation gives CASSLGSVQETQYF.

This chain uses TRBV20-1 with TRBJ2-3, with a weak D call TRBD2 (6 bases). In germline, CDR1 is DFQATT, CDR2 SNEGSKA (reference sequence). This CDR3 has 13 amino acids. V was shortened by 3 bases and J by 6 bases, with 13 bases between the two germline ends. The CDR3: CSASGAGLDTQYF. In DNA form, the CDR3 reads TGCAGTGCTAGTGGGGCGGGATTGGATACGCAGTATTTT.

The V call is TRBV18, the J call TRBJ1-5; 11 bases align to TRBD1. V lost 6 bases and J lost 7; bases outside the gene matches: 8. The CDR3 loop spans 15 amino acids. Looked up from germline, CDR1 is KGHSH and CDR2 is LQKENI. The CDR3 region is CASSQGQGAQQPQHF. In nucleotides, the CDR3 is TGTGCCAGCTCCCAAGGACAGGGGGCCCAACAGCCCCAGCATTTT.

The chain couples TRBV2 to TRBJ1-6; 7 bases map to TRBD1. CDR1 SNHLY and CDR2 FYNNEI come from the germline V gene. J lost 7 bases, V lost 0 bases, and 3 bases had no gene match. The CDR3 runs 15 residues. The DNA for the CDR3 is TGTGCCAGCAGTGAAGCGGGGGACAGCAATTCACCCCTCCACTTT. Translation gives CASSEAGDSNSPLHF.

The chain links TRBV10-1 to TRBJ1-2; 7 nucleotides agree with TRBD1. CDR1 WNHNN and CDR2 SYGVQD come from the germline V gene (reference sequence). With V trimmed by 3 bases and J by 0 bases, 7 bases remained unmatched. The length of the CDR3 is 16 residues. CDR3 sequence (DNA): TGCGCCAGCAGTGAAGCCGGGGACAGATCTAACTATGGCTACACCTTC. It encodes CASSEAGDRSNYGYTF.

The chain links TRBV11-2 to TRBJ1-4; TRBD1 matches at 8 bases. The CDR3 totals 14 residues. The V gene end was trimmed by 5 bases and the J gene end by 5 bases; junction bases not matched to a gene: 4. The V gene's germline CDR1 is SGHAT and CDR2 FQNNGV. In DNA form, the CDR3 reads TGTGCCAGCAGCGTCAACAGGGGGAATGAAAAACTGTTTTTT. Translation gives CASSVNRGNEKLFF.

This chain links TRBV2 with TRBJ2-4; tentative D call: TRBD2 (6 bases). Germline values: CDR1 SNHLY, CDR2 FYNNEI. CDR3 size: 14 residues. V gave up 5 bases and J gave up 8 bases, with 16 bases separating them. The CDR3 DNA sequence: TGTGCCAGCAGTTCCGACGGGGGATCGGACATTCAGTACTTC. Amino acid sequence: CASSSDGGSDIQYF.

The chain is built from TRBV5-1 and TRBJ1-4, with D hard to call. The V gene's germline CDR1 is SGHRS and CDR2 YFSETQ. The CDR3 extends over 14 amino acids. V shed 0 bases and J shed 3 bases, with 6 bases lying between them. In DNA, the CDR3 is TGCGCCAGCAGCTTGGCCGGGGCTAATGAAAAACTGTTTTTT. As protein: CASSLAGANEKLFF.

V usage is TRBV27 and J usage is TRBJ2-7, with a weak D call TRBD1 (6 bases). The CDR3 loop spans 15 amino acids. Between the trimmed V and J ends, which lost 2 bases and 2 bases, there was a span of 13 bases. The germline gives CDR1 MNHEY, CDR2 SMNVEV (reference sequence). The chain's CDR3 is CASSLGAGVPYEQYF. The CDR3 bases are TGTGCCAGCAGTTTAGGGGCAGGGGTACCCTACGAGCAGTACTTC.

The chain's CDR3 is CASSRDREYQPQHF. CDR3 nucleotide sequence: TGTGCCAGCAGCAGGGACAGGGAATATCAGCCCCAGCATTTT. V is TRBV11-2 and J is TRBJ1-5, with 9 bases matching TRBD1. The V gene's germline CDR1 is SGHAT and CDR2 FQNNGV. The length of the CDR3 is 14 residues. Germline trimming cut 5 bases from V and 5 bases from J; bases unmatched to any gene: 4.

CDR3 sequence: CASSLPSGVNGYTF. The CDR3 region has the DNA TGTGCCAGCAGCTTGCCATCAGGGGTTAATGGCTACACCTTC. The chain recombines TRBV5-6 with TRBJ1-2, with D perhaps TRBD1 (6 bases). Germline V gene data show CDR1 as SGHDT and CDR2 as YYEEEE. V was trimmed by 1 base and J by 6 bases, leaving 13 bases between them. The CDR3 contains 14 residues.

J is TRBJ1-3 and V is TRBV30, with a possible D match to TRBD1 (5 bases). Trimming removed 0 bases from V and 2 bases from J, with 14 bases in between. This CDR3 has 16 amino acids. Germline loops: CDR1 GTSNPN, CDR2 SVGIG (reference sequence). CDR3: CAWSVETAGTGNTIYF. The DNA for the CDR3 is TGTGCCTGGAGTGTAGAAACGGCAGGGACTGGAAACACCATATATTTT.

The chain has TRBV19 and TRBJ2-3, with D possibly being TRBD1 (6 bases). V lost 7 bases, J lost 4 bases, and 24 bases lay in between. The CDR3 loop spans 17 amino acids. Germline V CDR1 and CDR2: LNHDA, SQIVND (reference sequence). CDR3 DNA sequence: TGTGCCAGTACCTTCAGGGTTGGGGGAAGACAGGCAGATACGCAGTATTTT. This sequence encodes CASTFRVGGRQADTQYF.